This TCR beta chain was profiled in a study of graft-versus-host responses after intestinal transplantation listed by TCRdb under 2021. Some background on the complete study: Multivisceral, liver-intestinal, or isolated intestinal transplants were received by the recipients. Bulk TCR-beta CDR3 sequencing was used to track graft-versus-host and host-versus-graft alloreactive T cell clones in the graft, circulation and bone marrow after intestinal transplantation. A cohort of roughly 25 intestinal transplant recipients, including one retransplant, was enrolled, and 3 patients lacking pretransplant specimens were excluded. Rather than going through the commercial service, samples from three later patients were sequenced in-house on an Illumina MiSeq and processed with MiXCR. Every recipient was given anti-thymocyte globulin induction, then maintenance tacrolimus and steroids for approximately 3 years. Donor T cell macrochimerism was defined as a peak of at least 4% donor T cells among recipient peripheral blood mononuclear cells. To identify alloreactive clones, pre-transplant mixed lymphocyte reaction products were sequenced and compared with unstimulated pre-transplant donor and recipient T cells. The investigation overall reported the following: GvH clones were found in recipient bone marrow, and some of the GvH clones appeared earlier in ileal mucosa or blood, which is consistent with an intestinal mucosal origin. Early after transplant, declines in HvG clones were associated with peak levels of circulating GvH clones. Conclusions were limited by the relatively low number and heterogeneity of intestinal transplant patients. In patients with donor T cell macrochimerism, the allografts had high GvH to HvG T cell clonal ratios.

The library was generated by the immunoSEQ multiplex PCR assay. In most patients, genomic DNA was isolated using the Qiagen DNeasy Blood and Tissue Kit and sent frozen to Adaptive Biotechnologies for TCR sequencing. High-throughput TCR-beta CDR3 sequencing of genomic DNA from most patients was performed by Adaptive Biotechnologies. In the source study's methods: Adaptive's ImmunoSEQ software supplied the TCR sequencing data for under 20 patients, while MiXCR and VDJtools were used to process a few other patients. To correct CD4 versus CD8 sorting errors, any sequence found in both subsets at a frequency ratio below 5:1 was removed. CDR3 nucleotide sequences shared between donor and recipient were removed because the origin of such sequences could not be assigned. Alloreactive clones required at least 2-fold expansion over unstimulated cells and minimum CFSE-low frequency of 0.002% (template counts) or 0.001% (read counts). Mappable clones were those detected in sequenced pre-transplant spleen, lymph node, or MLR CFSE-low populations of the donor or recipient. Cumulative frequency of alloreactive clones was calculated as a percentage of all sequences weighted by copy number. Not all clones reach the TCRdb copy of this immuneACCESS table, which keeps in-frame sequences only. Checked studies attribute under half of the gap to unresolved V genes and leave the rest unexplained. That table is the source of V, J and clone size, and D and trimming were worked out from the DNA. Counted in this sample were about 99,000 clones; roughly 87% of them appeared once. Roughly 0.9% of the sample comes from the top ten.

According to the study, the label for this sample's time point signals: cells obtained before transplantation from donor or recipient. CD3+CD4+ and CD3+CD8+ populations were FACS-sorted from unstimulated pre-transplant donor and recipient cells taken from spleen or lymph nodes. Note on this clone: There is no known antigen for this receptor. Qualities for individual bases were not recorded, and no much larger clone is one base off.

After removal of 0 bases from V and 6 bases from J, the junction retains 5 bases not matched to a gene. Taken from cysteine to phenylalanine, the CDR3 has 14 residues. The DNA shown is the 42-base CDR3, in frame from base 1. CDR1 and CDR2 (SGDLS, YYNGEE) derive from the germline V gene. The receptor was isolated from a human donor who received an intestinal transplant. The sequence is built from TRBV9 and TRBJ2-7, with 8 middle bases fitting TRBD2. Specimen: unstimulated CD4+ T cells sorted from spleen or lymph node cells, collected before intestinal transplant. The CDR3 reads as follows: CASSVEAGAGEQYF. DNA sequence: TGTGCCAGCAGCGTAGAAGCGGGAGCCGGCGAGCAGTACTTC.